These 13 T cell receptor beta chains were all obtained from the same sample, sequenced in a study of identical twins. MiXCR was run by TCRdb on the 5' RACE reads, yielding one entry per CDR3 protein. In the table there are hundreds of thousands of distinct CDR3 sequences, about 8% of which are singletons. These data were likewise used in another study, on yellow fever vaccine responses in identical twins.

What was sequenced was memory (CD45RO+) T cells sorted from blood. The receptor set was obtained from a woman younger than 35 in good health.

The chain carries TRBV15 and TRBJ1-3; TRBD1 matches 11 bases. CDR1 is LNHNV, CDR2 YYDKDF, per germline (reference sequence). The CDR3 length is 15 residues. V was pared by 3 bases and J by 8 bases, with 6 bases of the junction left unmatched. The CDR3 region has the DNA TGTGCCACCAGCAGTGTTGTGGGACAGGGGGACACCATATATTTT. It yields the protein CATSSVVGQGDTIYF.

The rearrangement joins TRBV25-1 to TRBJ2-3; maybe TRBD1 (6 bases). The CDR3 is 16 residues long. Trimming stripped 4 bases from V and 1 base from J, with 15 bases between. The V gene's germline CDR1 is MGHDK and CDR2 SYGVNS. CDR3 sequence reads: CASSVDRPRGTDTQYF. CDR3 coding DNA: TGTGCCAGCAGTGTTGACAGGCCACGGGGCACAGATACGCAGTATTTT.

The CDR3 sequence is CASSLRFSGALAGNHYEQYF. The CDR3 DNA follows: TGTGCCAGCAGTTTAAGGTTCTCTGGGGCACTAGCGGGAAACCACTACGAGCAGTACTTC. The V gene is TRBV27, the J gene TRBJ2-7, with 10 bases aligning to TRBD2. With V trimmed by 2 bases and J by 3 bases, 19 bases remained unmatched. Germline V gives CDR1 MNHEY, CDR2 SMNVEV (reference sequence). The CDR3 is 20 residues long.

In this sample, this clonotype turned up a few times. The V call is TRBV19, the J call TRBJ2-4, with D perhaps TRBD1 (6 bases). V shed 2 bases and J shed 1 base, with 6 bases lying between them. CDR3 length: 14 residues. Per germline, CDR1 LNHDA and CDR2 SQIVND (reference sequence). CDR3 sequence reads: CASSIQGAKNIQYF. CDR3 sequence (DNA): TGTGCCAGTAGTATACAGGGGGCCAAAAACATTCAGTACTTC.

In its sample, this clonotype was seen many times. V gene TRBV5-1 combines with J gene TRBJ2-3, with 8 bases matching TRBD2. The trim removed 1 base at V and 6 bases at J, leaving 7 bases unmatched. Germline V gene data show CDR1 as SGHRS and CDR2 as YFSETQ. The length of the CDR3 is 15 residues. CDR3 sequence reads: CASSLLSGGPDTQYF. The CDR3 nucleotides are TGCGCCAGCAGCTTGTTATCGGGAGGGCCTGATACGCAGTATTTT.

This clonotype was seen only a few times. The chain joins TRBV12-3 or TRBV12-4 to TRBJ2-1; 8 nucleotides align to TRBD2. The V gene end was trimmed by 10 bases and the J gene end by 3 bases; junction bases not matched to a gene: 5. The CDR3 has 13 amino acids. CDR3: CATVAGHYNEQFF. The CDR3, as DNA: TGTGCCACCGTAGCGGGACACTACAATGAGCAGTTCTTC.

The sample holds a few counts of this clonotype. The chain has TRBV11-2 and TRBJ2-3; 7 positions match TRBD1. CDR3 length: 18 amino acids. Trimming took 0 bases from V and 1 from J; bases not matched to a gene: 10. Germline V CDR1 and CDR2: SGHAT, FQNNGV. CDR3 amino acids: CASSLDRATGRRTDTQYF. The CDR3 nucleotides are TGTGCCAGCAGCTTAGATCGGGCGACAGGGCGACGCACAGATACGCAGTATTTT.

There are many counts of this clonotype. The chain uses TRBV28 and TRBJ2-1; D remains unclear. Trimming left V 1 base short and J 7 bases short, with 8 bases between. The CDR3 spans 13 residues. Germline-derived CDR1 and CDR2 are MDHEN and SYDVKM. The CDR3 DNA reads TGTGCCAGCAGTTTATTGGCAGCTAATGAGCAGTTCTTC. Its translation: CASSLLAANEQFF.

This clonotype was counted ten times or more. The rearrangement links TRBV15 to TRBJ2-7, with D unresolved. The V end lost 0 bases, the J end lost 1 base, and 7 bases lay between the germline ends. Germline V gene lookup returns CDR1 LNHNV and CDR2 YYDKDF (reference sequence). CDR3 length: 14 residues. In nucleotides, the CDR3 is TGTGCCACCAGCAGAGATACAGATTCCTACGAGCAGTACTTC. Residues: CATSRDTDSYEQYF.

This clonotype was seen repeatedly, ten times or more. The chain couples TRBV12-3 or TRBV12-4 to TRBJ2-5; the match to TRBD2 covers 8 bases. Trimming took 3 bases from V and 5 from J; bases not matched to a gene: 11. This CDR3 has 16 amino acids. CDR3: CASSFLSGRAGETQYF. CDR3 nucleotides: TGTGCCAGCAGTTTCTTATCCGGGAGGGCCGGCGAGACCCAGTACTTC.

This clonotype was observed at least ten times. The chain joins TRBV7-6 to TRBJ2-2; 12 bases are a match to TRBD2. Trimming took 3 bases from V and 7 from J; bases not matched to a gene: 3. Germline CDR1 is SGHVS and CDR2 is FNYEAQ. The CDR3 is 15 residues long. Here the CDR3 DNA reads TGTGCCAGCAGCTTGGGACTAGCGGGCGTCGGGGAGCTGTTTTTT. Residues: CASSLGLAGVGELFF.

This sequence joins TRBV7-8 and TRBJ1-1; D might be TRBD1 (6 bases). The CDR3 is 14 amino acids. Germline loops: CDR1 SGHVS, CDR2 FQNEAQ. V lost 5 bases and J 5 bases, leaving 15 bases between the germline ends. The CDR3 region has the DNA TGTGCCAGCAGCGCTCAACAGGGAGGGACTGAAGCTTTCTTT. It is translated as CASSAQQGGTEAFF. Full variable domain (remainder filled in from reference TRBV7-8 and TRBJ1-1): GAGVSQSPRYKVAKRGQDVALRCDPISGHVSLFWYQQALGQGPEFLTYFQNEAQLDKSGLPSDRFFAERPEGSVSTLKIQRTQQEDSAVYLCASSAQQGGTEAFFGQGTRLTVV.

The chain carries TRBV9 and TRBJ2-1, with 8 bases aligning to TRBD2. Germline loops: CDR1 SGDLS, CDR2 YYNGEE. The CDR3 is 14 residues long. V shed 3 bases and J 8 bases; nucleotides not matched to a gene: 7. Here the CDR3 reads CASSAPGLGYEQFF. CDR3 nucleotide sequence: TGTGCCAGCAGCGCCCCGGGACTAGGTTATGAGCAGTTCTTC.